This TCR beta chain was recovered during a study of blood T cell repertoires in COVID-19. The CDR3 totals 17 residues. The germline V gene has CDR1 LNHDA and CDR2 SQIVND (reference sequence). Trimming took 3 bases from V and 5 from J, leaving 20 bases between them. Everyone who took part was roughly 18 to 89 years old, and they came from about two dozen US areas. The assay was immunoSEQ multiplex PCR, and TCRdb's table has in-frame clones only and misses some. The sample contains 140,000 or so clones, approximately 84% of which appear only once. The sequence came from a woman between 50 and 59 years old with acute COVID-19. This chain connects TRBV19 to TRBJ1-5, with a weak D call TRBD1 (5 bases). Specimen: PBMCs or T cells enriched from blood (not recorded which). The CDR3: CASSMISGQGWDQPQHF. The CDR3 DNA reads TGTGCCAGTAGTATGATAAGCGGGCAGGGATGGGATCAGCCCCAGCATTTT.